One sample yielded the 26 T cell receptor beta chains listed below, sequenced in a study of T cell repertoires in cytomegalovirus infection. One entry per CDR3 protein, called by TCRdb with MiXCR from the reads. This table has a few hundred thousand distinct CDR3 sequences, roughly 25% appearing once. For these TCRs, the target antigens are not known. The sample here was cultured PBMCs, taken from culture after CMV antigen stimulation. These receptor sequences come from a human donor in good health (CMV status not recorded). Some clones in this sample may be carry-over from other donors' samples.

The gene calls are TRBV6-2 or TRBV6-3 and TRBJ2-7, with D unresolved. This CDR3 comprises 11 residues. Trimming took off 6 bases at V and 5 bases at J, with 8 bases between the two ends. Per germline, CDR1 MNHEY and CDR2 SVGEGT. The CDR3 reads CASRDRDEQYF. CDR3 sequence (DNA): TGTGCCAGCAGGGATCGGGACGAGCAGTACTTC.

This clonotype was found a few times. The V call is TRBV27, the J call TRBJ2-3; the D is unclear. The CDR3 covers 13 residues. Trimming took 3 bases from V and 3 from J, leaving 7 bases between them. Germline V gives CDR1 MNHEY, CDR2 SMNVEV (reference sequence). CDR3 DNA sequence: TGTGCCAGCAGTTTTAAGGGTACAGATACGCAGTATTTT. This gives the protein CASSFKGTDTQYF.

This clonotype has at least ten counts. This CDR3 reads CASSPSPAGAGNEQFF. In DNA form, the CDR3 reads TGTGCCAGCAGCCCGTCCCCGGCGGGGGCAGGAAATGAGCAGTTCTTC. The chain joins TRBV11-3 to TRBJ2-1; perhaps TRBD2 as D (7 bases). This CDR3 has 16 amino acids. V was pared by 5 bases and J by 7 bases, with 21 bases between. Germline-derived CDR1 and CDR2 are SGHNT and YENEEA.

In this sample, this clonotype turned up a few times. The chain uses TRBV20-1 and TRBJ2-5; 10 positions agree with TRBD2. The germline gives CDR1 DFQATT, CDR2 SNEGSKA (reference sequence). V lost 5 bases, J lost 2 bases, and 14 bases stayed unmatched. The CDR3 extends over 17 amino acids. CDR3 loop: CSAHTGTSASQQETQYF. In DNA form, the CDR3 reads TGCAGTGCTCATACCGGGACTAGCGCCTCACAACAAGAGACCCAGTACTTC.

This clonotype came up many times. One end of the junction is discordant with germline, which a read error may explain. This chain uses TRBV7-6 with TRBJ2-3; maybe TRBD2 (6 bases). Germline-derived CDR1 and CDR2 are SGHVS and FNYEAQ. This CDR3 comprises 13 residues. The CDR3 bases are TGTGCTAGCAGCTTAGCGGCGACAGATACGCAGTATTTT. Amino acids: CASSLAATDTQYF.

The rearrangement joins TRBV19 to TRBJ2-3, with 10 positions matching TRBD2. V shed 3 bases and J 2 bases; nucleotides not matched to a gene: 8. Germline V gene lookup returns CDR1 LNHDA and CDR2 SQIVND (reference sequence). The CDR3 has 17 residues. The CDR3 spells CASSMLAGVRVTDTQYF. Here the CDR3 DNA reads TGTGCCAGTAGTATGCTAGCGGGAGTACGCGTCACAGATACGCAGTATTTT.

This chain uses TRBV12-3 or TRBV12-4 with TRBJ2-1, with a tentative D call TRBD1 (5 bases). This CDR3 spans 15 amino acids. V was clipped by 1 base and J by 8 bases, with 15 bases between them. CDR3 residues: CASSLVLGFRDEQFF. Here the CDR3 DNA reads TGTGCCAGCAGTTTAGTTTTGGGGTTCAGGGATGAGCAGTTCTTC.

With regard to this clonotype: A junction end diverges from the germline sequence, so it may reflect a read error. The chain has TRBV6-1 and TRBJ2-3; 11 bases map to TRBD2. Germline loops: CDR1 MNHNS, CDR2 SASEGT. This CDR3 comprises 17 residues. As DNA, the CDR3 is TGTGCCAGCAGGGAAGTAGCGGGAGGGCCTAGTACAGATACGCAGTATTTT. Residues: CASREVAGGPSTDTQYF.

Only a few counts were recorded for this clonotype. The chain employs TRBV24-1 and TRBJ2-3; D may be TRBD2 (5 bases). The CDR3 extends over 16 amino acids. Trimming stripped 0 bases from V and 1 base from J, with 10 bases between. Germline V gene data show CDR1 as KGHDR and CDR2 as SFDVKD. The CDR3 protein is CATSDLEFGGTDTQYF. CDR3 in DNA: TGTGCCACCAGTGATTTGGAGTTCGGGGGCACAGATACGCAGTATTTT.

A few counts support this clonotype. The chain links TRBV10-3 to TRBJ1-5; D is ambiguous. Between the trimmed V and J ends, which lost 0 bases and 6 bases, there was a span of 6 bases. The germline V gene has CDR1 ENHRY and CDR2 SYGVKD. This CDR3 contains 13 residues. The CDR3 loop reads CAISESSLQPQHF. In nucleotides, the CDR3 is TGTGCCATCAGTGAGTCGAGTCTTCAGCCCCAGCATTTT.

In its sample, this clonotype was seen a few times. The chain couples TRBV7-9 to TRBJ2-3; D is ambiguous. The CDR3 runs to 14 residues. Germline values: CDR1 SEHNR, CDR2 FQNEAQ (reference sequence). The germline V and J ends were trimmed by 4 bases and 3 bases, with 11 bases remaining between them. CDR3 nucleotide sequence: TGTGCCAGCAGCTCCCCCCCGGAGACAGATACGCAGTATTTT. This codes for CASSSPPETDTQYF.

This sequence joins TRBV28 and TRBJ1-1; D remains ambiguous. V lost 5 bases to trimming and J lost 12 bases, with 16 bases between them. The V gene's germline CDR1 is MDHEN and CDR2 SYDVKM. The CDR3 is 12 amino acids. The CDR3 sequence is CASSETPEATFF. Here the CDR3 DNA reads TGTGCCAGCAGTGAGACCCCGGAGGCAACTTTCTTT.

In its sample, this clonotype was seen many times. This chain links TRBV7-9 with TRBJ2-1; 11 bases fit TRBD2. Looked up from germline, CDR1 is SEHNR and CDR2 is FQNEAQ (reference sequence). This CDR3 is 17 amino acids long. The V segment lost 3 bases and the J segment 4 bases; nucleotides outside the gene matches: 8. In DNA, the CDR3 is TGTGCCAGCAGCTTCAGATTAGCGGGAGGGCCATACAATGAGCAGTTCTTC. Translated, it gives CASSFRLAGGPYNEQFF.

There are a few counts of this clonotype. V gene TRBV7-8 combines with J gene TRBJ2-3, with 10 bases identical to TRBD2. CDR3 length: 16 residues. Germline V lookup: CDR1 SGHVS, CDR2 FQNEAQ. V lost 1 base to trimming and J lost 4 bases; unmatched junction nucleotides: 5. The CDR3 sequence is CASSLGSGRAADTQYF. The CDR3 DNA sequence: TGTGCCAGCAGCTTAGGGAGCGGGAGGGCGGCAGATACGCAGTATTTT.

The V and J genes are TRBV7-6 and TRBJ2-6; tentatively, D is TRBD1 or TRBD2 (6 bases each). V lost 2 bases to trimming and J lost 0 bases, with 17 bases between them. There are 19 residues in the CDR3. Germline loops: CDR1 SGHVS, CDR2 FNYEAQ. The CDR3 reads CASSLTGARSLSGANVLTF. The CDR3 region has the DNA TGTGCCAGCAGCTTAACGGGGGCCAGATCCCTCTCTGGGGCCAACGTCCTGACTTTC.

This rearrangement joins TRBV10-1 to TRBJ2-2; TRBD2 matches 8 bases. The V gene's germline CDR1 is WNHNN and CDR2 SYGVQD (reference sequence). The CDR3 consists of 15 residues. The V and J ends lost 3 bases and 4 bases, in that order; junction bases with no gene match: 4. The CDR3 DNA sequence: TGCGCCAGCAGTGATGCGGGAGGTCCCACCGGGGAGCTGTTTTTT. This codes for CASSDAGGPTGELFF.

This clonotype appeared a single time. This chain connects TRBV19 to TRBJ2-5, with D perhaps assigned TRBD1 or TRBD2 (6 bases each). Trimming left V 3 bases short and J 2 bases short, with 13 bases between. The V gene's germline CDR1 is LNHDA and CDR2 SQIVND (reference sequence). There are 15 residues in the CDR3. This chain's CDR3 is CASSIGGTQQETQYF. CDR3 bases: TGTGCCAGTAGTATCGGCGGGACACAACAAGAGACCCAGTACTTC.

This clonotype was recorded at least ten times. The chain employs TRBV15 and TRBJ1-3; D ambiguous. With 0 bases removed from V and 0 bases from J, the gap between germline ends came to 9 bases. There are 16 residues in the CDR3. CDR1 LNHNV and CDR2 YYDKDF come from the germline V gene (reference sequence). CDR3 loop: CATSRDFVSSGNTIYF. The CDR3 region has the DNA TGTGCCACCAGCAGAGATTTCGTAAGCTCTGGAAACACCATATATTTT.

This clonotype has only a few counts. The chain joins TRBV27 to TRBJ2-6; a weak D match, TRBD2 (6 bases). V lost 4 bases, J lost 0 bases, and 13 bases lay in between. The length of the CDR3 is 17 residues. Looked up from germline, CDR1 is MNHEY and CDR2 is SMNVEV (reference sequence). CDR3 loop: CASSSIAVRSGANVLTF. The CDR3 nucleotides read TGTGCCAGCAGTTCTATAGCGGTTCGCTCTGGGGCCAACGTCCTGACTTTC.

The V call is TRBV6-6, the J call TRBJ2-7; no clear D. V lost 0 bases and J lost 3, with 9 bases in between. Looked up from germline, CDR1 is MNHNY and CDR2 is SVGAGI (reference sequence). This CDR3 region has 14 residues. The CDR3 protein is CASSYSMAFYEQYF. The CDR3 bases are TGTGCCAGCAGTTACTCGATGGCATTCTACGAGCAGTACTTC.

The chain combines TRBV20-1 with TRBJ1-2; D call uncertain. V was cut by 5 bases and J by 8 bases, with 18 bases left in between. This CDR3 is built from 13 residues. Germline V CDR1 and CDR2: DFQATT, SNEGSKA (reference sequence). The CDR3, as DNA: TGCAGTGCTCCCCAATGGGAGGGATACGGCTACACCTTC. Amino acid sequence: CSAPQWEGYGYTF.

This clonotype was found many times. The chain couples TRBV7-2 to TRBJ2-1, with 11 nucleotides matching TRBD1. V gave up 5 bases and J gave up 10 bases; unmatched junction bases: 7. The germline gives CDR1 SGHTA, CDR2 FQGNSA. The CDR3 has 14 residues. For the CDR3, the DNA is TGTGCCAGCAGCCAGCGGGGACAGGGGGGGGAGCAGTTCTTC. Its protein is CASSQRGQGGEQFF.

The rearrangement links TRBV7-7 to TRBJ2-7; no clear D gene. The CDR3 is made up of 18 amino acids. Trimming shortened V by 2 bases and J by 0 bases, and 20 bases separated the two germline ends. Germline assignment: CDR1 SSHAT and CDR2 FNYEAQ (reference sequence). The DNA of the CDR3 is TGTGCCAGCAGCTTAACCCTGTTGATTCAGTTCAGCTCCTACGAGCAGTACTTC. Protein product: CASSLTLLIQFSSYEQYF.

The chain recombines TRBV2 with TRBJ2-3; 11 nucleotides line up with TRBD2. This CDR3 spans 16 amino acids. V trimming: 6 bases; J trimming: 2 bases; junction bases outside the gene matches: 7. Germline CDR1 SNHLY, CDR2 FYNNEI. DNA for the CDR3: TGTGCCAGCAGAAAGAGGGGACTAGCGGACACAGATACGCAGTATTTT. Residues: CASRKRGLADTDTQYF.

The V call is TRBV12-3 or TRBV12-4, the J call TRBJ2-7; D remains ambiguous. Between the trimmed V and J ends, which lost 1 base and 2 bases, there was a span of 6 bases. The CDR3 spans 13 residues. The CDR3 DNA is TGTGCCAGCAGTTTAGGCAGAACCTACGAGCAGTACTTC. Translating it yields CASSLGRTYEQYF.

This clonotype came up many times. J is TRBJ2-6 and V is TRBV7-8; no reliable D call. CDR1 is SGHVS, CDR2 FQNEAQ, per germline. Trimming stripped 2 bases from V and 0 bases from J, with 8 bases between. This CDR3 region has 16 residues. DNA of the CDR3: TGTGCCAGCAGCTTATTTAGCTCCTCTGGGGCCAACGTCCTGACTTTC. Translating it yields CASSLFSSSGANVLTF.